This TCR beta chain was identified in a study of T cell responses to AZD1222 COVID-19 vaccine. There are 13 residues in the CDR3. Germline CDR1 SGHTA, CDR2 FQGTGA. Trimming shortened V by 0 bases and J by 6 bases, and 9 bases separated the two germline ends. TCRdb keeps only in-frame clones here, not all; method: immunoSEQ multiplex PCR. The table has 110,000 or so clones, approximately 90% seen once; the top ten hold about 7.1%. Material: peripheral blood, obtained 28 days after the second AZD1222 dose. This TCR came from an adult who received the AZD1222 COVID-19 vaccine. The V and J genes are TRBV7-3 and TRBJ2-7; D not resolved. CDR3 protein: CASSLTGSAEQYF. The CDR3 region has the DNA TGTGCCAGCAGCTTAACAGGGTCGGCCGAGCAGTACTTC. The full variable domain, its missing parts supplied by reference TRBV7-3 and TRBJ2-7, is GAGVSQTPSNKVTEKGKYVELRCDPISGHTALYWYRQSLGQGPEFLIYFQGTGAADDSGLPNDRFFAVRPEGSVSTLKIQRTERGDSAVYLCASSLTGSAEQYFGPGTRLTVT.